This T cell receptor beta chain was identified during a study of T cell responses to AZD1222 COVID-19 vaccine. Study-wide results and caveats: Baseline serostatus was positive in only a handful of AZD1222 recipients. Mostly white British, mostly female donors; authors suggested clonal diversity may be underestimated.

Sequencing was performed with immunoSEQ multiplex PCR; in TCRdb, only in-frame clones are kept and a portion is missing. The sample consists of about 120,000 clones, roughly nine tenths of them appearing once. Comment on this clone: Its matching antigen is unknown.

This CDR3 region has 14 residues. V lost 5 bases to trimming and J lost 7 bases, with 15 bases between them. CDR1 KGHSH and CDR2 LQKENI come from the germline V gene. The sequence was collected from an adult in good health. The rearrangement uses TRBV18 and TRBJ1-5; D might be TRBD1 (5 bases). This material consisted of peripheral blood, taken on day 0 of AZD1222 vaccination. CDR3 loop: CASSDTGLGQPQHF. CDR3 coding DNA: TGTGCCAGCTCAGACACAGGCTTGGGGCAGCCCCAGCATTTT.